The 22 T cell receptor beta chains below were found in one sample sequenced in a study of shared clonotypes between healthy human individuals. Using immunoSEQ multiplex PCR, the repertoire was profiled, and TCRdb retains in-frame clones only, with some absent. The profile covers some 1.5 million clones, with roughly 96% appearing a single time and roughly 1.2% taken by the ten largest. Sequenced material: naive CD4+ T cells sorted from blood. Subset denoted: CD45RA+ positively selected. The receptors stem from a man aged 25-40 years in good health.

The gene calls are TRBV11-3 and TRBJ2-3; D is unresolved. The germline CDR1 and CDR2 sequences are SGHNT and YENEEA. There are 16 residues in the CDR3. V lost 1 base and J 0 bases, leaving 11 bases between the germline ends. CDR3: CASSLGPRRSTDTQYF. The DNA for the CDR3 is TGTGCCAGCAGCTTAGGGCCAAGGCGGAGCACAGATACGCAGTATTTT. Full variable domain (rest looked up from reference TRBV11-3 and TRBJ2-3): EAGVVQSPRYKIIEKKQPVAFWCNPISGHNTLYWYLQNLGQGPELLIRYENEEAVDDSQLPKDRFSAERLKGVDSTLKIQPAELGDSAVYLCASSLGPRRSTDTQYFGPGTRLTVL.

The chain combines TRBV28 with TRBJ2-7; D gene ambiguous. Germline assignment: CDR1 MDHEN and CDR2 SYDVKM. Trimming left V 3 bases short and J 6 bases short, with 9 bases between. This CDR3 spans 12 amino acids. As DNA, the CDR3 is TGTGCCAGCAGTTTCCCACCAGTCGAGCAGTACTTC. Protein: CASSFPPVEQYF.

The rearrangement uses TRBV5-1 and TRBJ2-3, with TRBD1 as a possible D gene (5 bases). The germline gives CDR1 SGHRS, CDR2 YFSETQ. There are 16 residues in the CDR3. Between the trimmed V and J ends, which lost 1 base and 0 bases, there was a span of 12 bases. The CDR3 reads CASSLWGPGSTDTQYF. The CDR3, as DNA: TGCGCCAGCAGCTTGTGGGGCCCAGGCAGCACAGATACGCAGTATTTT.

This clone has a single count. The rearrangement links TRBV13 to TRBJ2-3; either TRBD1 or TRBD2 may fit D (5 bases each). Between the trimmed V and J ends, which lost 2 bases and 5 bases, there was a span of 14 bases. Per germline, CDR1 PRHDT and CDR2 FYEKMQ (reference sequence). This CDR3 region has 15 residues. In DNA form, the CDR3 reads TGTGCCAGCAGCTTATTGTCGGGGCAGTTAGATACGCAGTATTTT. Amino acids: CASSLLSGQLDTQYF.

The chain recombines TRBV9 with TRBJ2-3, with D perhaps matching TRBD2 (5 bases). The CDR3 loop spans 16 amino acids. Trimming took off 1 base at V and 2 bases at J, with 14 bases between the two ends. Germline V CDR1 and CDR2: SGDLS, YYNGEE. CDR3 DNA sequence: TGTGCCAGCAGCGTATCGAGCGGAGGCCCCACAGATACGCAGTATTTT. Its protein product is CASSVSSGGPTDTQYF.

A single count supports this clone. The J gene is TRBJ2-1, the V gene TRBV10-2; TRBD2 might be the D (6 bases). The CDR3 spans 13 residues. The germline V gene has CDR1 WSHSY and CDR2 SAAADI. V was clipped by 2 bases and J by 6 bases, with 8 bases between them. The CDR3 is CASSEAGGNEQFF. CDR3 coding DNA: TGCGCCAGCAGTGAGGCCGGGGGCAATGAGCAGTTCTTC.

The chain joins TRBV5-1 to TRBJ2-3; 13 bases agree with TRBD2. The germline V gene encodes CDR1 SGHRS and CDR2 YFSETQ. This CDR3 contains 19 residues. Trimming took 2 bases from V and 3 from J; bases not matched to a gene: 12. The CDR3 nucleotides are TGCGCCAGCAGCTTTGTGGAACTAGCGGGGGGGAGGCTAACAGATACGCAGTATTTT. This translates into CASSFVELAGGRLTDTQYF.

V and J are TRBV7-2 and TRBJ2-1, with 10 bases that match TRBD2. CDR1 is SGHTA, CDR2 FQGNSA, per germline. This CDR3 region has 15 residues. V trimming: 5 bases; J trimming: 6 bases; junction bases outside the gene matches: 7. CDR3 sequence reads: CASSPTGLARNEQFF. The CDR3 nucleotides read TGTGCCAGCAGCCCTACGGGACTAGCGCGCAATGAGCAGTTCTTC. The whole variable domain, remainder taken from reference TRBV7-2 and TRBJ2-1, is GAGVSQSPSNKVTEKGKDVELRCDPISGHTALYWYRQSLGQGLEFLIYFQGNSAPDKSGLPSDRFSAERTGGSVSTLTIQRTQQEDSAVYLCASSPTGLARNEQFFGPGTRLTVL.

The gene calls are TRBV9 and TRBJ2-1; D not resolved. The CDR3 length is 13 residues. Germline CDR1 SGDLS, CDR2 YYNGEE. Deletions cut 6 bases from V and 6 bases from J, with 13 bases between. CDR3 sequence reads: CASIGPSGNEQFF. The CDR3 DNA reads TGTGCCAGCATCGGACCATCGGGCAATGAGCAGTTCTTC.

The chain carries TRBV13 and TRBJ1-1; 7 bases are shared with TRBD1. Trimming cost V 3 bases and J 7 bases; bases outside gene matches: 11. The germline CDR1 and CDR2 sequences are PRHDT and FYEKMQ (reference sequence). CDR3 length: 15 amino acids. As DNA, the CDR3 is TGTGCCAGCAGCTTTTCCCGGGCCCAGGGGGTTGAAGCTTTCTTT. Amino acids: CASSFSRAQGVEAFF.

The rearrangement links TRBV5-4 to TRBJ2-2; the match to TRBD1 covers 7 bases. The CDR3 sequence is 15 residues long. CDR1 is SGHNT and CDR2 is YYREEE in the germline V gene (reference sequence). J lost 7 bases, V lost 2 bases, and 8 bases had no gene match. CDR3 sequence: CASSFELQGSGELFF. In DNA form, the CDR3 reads TGTGCCAGCAGCTTTGAATTACAGGGGAGCGGGGAGCTGTTTTTT.

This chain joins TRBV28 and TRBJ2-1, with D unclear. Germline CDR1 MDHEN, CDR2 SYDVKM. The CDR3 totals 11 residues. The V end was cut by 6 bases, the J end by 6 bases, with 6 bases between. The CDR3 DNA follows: TGTGCCAGCAGCGACATCAATGAGCAGTTCTTC. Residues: CASSDINEQFF. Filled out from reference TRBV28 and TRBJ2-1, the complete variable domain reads DVKVTQSSRYLVKRTGEKVFLECVQDMDHENMFWYRQDPGLGLRLIYFSYDVKMKEKGDIPEGYSVSREKKERFSLILESASTNQTSMYLCASSDINEQFFGPGTRLTVL.

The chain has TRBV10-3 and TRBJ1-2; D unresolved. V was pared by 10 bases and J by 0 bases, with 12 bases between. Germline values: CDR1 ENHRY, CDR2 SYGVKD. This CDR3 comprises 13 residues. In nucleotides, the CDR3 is TGTGCCACTGGGAGGTTTACTAACTATGGCTACACCTTC. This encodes CATGRFTNYGYTF.

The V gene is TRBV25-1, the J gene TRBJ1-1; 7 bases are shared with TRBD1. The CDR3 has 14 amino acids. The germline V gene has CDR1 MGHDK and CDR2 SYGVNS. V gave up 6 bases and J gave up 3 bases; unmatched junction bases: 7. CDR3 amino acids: CASRDETGYTEAFF. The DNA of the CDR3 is TGTGCCAGCAGGGATGAGACAGGGTACACTGAAGCTTTCTTT.

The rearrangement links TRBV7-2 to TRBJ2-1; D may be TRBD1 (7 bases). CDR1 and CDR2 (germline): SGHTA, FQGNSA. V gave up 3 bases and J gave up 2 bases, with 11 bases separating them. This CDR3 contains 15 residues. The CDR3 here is CASSFAGQTYNEQFF. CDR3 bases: TGTGCCAGCAGCTTTGCGGGACAGACCTACAATGAGCAGTTCTTC.

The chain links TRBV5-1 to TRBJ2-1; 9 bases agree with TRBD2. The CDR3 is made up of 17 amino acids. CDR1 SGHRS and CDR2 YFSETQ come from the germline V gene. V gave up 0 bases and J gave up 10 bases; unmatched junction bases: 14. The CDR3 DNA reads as TGCGCCAGCAGCTTGGGGCTAGCGGGAACCCGTTACGGGGAGCAGTTCTTC. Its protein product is CASSLGLAGTRYGEQFF.

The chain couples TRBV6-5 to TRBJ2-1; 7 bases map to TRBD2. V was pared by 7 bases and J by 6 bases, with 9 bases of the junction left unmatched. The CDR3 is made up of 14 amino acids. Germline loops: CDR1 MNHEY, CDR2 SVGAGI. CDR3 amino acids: CASTPRLAGNEQFF. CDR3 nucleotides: TGTGCCAGCACCCCGCGACTAGCCGGCAATGAGCAGTTCTTC.

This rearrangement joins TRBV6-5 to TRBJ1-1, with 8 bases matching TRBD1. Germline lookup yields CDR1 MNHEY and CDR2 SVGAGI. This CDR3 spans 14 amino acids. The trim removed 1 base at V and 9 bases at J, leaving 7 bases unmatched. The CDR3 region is CASSYLVTGEKAFF. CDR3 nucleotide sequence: TGTGCCAGCAGTTACTTAGTGACAGGGGAGAAAGCTTTCTTT.

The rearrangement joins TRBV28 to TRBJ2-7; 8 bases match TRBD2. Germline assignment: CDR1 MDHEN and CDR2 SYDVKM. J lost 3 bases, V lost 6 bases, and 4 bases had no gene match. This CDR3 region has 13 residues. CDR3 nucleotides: TGTGCCAGCAGCCGGACTAGCTTCTACGAGCAGTACTTC. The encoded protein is CASSRTSFYEQYF.

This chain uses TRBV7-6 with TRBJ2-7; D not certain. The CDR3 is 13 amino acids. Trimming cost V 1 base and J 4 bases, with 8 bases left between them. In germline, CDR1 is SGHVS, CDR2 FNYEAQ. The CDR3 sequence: CASSLDPRYEQYF. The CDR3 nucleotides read TGTGCCAGCAGCTTAGACCCCCGGTACGAGCAGTACTTC.

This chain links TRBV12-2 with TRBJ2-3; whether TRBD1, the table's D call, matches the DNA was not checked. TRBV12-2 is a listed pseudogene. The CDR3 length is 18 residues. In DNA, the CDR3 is TGTGCAAGTCGCTTAGCTAAGGGCAGGGTATCCCACACAGATACGCAGTATTTT. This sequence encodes CASRLAKGRVSHTDTQYF.

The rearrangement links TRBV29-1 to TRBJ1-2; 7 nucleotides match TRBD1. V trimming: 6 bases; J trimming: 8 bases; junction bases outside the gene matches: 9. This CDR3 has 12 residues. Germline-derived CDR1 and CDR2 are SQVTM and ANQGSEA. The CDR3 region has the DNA TGCAGCGTCGCGGGGGACAGTGACGGCTACACCTTC. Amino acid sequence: CSVAGDSDGYTF.